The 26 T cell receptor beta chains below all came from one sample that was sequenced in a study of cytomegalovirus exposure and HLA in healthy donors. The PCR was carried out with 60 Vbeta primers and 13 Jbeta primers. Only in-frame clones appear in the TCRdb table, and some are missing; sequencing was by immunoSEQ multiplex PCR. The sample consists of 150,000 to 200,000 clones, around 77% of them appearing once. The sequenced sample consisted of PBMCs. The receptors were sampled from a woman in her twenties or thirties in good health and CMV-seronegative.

For the CDR3, the DNA is TGCAGCGTTGACACAGGGGTGATGTACACTGAAGCTTTCTTT. Protein: CSVDTGVMYTEAFF. The chain carries TRBV29-1 and TRBJ1-1, with 7 bases matching TRBD1. The germline gives CDR1 SQVTM, CDR2 ANQGSEA. The CDR3 extends over 14 amino acids. V lost 3 bases to trimming and J lost 3 bases; unmatched junction nucleotides: 7.

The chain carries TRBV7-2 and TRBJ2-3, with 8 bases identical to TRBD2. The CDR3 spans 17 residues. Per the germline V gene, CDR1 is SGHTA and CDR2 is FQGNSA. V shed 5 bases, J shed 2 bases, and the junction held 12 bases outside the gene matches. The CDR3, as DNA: TGTGCCAGCAGCCCAGGCCGGGGGCGGGGGGTCACAGATACGCAGTATTTT. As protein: CASSPGRGRGVTDTQYF. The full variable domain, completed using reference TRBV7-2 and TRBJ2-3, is GAGVSQSPSNKVTEKGKDVELRCDPISGHTALYWYRQSLGQGLEFLIYFQGNSAPDKSGLPSDRFSAERTGGSVSTLTIQRTQQEDSAVYLCASSPGRGRGVTDTQYFGPGTRLTVL.

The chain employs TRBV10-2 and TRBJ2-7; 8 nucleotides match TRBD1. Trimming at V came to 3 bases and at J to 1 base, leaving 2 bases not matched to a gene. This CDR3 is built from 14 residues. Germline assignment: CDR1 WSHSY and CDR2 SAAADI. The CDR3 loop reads CASSEWTGSYEQYF. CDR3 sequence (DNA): TGCGCCAGCAGTGAATGGACAGGGTCCTACGAGCAGTACTTC.

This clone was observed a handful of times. The CDR3 nucleotides read TGTGCCAGCAGCTCGACAGGGGTGGATTACAATGAGCAGTTCTTC. Encoded protein: CASSSTGVDYNEQFF. V gene TRBV7-9 combines with J gene TRBJ2-1, with 8 bases that match TRBD1. The germline gives CDR1 SEHNR, CDR2 FQNEAQ (reference sequence). V was pared by 4 bases and J by 4 bases, with 6 bases of the junction left unmatched. The length of the CDR3 is 15 residues.

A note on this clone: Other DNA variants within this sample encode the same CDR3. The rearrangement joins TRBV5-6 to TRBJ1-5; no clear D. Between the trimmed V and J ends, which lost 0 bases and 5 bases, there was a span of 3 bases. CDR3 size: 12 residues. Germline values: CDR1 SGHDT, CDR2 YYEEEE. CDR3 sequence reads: CASSLGDQPQHF. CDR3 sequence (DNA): TGTGCCAGCAGCTTGGGCGATCAGCCCCAGCATTTT.

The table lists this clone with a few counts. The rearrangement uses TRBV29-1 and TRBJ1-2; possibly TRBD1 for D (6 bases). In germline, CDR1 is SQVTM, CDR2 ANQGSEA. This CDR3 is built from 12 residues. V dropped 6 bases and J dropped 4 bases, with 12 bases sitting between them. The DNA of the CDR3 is TGCAGCGTAGAGACAGGAAGCTATGGCTACACCTTC. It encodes CSVETGSYGYTF.

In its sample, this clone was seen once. The CDR3 coding sequence is TGTGCCAGCAGCTTAGGGTTAGTAAATGAGCAGTTCTTC. Its translation is CASSLGLVNEQFF. This chain links TRBV11-2 with TRBJ2-1; D is unresolved. Germline loops: CDR1 SGHAT, CDR2 FQNNGV. Trimming pared 1 base from V and 7 bases from J, leaving 8 bases between. This CDR3 contains 13 residues.

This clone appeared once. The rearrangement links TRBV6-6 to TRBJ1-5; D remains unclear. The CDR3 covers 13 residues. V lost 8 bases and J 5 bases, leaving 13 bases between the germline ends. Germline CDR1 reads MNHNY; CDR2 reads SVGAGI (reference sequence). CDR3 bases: TGTGCCAGCGTAAACGGGGATTATCAGCCCCAGCATTTT. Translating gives CASVNGDYQPQHF.

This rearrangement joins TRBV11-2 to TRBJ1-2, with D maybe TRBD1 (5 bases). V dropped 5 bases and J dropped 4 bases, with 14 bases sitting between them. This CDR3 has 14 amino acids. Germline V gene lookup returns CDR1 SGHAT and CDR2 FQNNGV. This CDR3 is CASSPQWGGYGYTF. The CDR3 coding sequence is TGTGCCAGCAGCCCCCAATGGGGGGGCTATGGCTACACCTTC.

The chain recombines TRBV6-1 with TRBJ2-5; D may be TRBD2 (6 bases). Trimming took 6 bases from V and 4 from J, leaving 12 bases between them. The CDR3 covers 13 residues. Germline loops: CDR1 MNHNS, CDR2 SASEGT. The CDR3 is CASSSGGPETQYF. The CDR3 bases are TGTGCCAGCAGCTCCGGGGGACCAGAGACCCAGTACTTC.

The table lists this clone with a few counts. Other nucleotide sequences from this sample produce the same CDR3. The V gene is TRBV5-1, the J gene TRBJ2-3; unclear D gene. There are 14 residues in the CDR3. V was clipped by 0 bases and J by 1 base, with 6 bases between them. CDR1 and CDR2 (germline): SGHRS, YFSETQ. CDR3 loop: CASSLAGGTDTQYF. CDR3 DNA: TGCGCCAGCAGCTTGGCCGGAGGCACAGATACGCAGTATTTT.

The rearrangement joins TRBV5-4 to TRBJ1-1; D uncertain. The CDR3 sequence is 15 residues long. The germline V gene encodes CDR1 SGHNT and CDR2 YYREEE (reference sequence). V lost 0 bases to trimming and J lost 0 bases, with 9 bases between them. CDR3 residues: CASSLEATLNTEAFF. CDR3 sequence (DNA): TGTGCCAGCAGCTTGGAGGCGACTTTGAACACTGAAGCTTTCTTT.

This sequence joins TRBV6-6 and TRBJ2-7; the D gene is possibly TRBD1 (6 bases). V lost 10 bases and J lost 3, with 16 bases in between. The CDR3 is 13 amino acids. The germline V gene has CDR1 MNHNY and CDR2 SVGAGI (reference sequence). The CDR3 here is CATTDRLSYEQYF. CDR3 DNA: TGTGCCACCACCGACAGGCTCAGCTACGAGCAGTACTTC.

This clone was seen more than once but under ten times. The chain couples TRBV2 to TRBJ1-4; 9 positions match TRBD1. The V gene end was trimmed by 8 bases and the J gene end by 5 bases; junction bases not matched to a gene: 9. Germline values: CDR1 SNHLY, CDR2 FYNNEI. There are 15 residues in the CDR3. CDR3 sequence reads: CASLSGGTGNEKLFF. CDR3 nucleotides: TGTGCCAGCCTATCGGGGGGGACAGGGAATGAAAAACTGTTTTTT.

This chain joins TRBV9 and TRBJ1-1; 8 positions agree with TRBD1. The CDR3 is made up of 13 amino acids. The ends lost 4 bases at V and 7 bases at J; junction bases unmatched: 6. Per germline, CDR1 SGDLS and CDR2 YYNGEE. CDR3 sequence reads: CASSPRTGFEAFF. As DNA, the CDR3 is TGTGCCAGCAGCCCTCGGACAGGGTTTGAAGCTTTCTTT.

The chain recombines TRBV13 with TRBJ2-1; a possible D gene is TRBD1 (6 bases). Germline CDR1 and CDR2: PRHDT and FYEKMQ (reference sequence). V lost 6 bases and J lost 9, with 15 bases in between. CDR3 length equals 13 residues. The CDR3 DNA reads TGTGCCAGCAGTCTGCAGGGGCCAGGTGAGCAGTTCTTC. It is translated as CASSLQGPGEQFF.

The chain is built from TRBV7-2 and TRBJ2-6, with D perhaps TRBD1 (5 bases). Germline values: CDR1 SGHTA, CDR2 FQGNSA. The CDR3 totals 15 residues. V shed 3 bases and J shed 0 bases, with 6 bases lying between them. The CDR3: CASSFQGSGANVLTF. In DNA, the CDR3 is TGTGCCAGCAGCTTCCAGGGCTCTGGGGCCAACGTCCTGACTTTC.

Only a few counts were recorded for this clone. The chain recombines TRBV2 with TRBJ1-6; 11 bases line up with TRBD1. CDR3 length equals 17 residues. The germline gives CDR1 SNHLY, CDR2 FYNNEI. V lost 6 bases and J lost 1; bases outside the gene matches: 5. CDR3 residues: CASSRGQGASYNSPLHF. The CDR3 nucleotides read TGTGCCAGCAGCCGCGGACAGGGGGCTTCCTATAATTCACCCCTCCACTTT.

CDR3 coding DNA: TGTGCCAGCAGCTTGGCAATCTCCTACGAGCAGTACTTC. Its translation: CASSLAISYEQYF. The chain combines TRBV5-5 with TRBJ2-7; D call uncertain. Trimming stripped 0 bases from V and 0 bases from J, with 4 bases between. The CDR3 runs to 13 residues. The germline V gene encodes CDR1 SGHKS and CDR2 YYEKEE (reference sequence).

CDR3 sequence reads: CASSLTGSNQPQHF. As DNA, the CDR3 is TGTGCCAGCAGTTTGACAGGGAGCAATCAGCCCCAGCATTTT. The chain carries TRBV28 and TRBJ1-5; 7 nucleotides line up with TRBD1. In germline, CDR1 is MDHEN, CDR2 SYDVKM. The CDR3 is 14 amino acids. V was pared by 3 bases and J by 1 base, with 0 bases of the junction left unmatched.

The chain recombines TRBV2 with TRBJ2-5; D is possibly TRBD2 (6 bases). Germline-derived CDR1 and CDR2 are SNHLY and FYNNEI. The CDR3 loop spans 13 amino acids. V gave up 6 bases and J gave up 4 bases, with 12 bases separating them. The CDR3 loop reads CASRRLVVETQYF. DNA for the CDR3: TGTGCCAGCAGGAGACTAGTCGTAGAGACCCAGTACTTC.

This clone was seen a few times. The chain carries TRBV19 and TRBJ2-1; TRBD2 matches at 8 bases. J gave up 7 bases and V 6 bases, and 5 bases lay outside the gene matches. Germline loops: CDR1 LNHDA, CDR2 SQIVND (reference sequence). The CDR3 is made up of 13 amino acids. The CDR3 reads CASSQSGRNEQFF. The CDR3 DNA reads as TGTGCCAGTAGCCAAAGCGGGAGAAATGAGCAGTTCTTC.

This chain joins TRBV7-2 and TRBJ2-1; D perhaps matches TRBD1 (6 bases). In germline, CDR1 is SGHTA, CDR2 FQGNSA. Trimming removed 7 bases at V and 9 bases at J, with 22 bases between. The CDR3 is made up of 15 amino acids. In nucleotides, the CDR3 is TGTGCCAGCACCCAAGGGCAGGGGCCCTTCTCTGAGCAGTTCTTC. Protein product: CASTQGQGPFSEQFF.

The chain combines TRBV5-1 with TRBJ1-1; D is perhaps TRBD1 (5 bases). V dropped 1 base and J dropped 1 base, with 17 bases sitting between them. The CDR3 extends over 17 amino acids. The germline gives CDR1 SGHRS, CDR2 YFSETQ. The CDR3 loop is CASSLNPLGASNTEAFF. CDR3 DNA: TGCGCCAGCAGCTTGAATCCCCTTGGGGCATCGAACACTGAAGCTTTCTTT.

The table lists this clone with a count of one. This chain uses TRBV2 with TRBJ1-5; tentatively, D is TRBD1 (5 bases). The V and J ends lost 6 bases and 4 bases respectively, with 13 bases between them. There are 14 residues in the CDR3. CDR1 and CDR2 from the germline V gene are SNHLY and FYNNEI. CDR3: CASSGSGENQPQHF. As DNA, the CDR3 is TGTGCCAGCAGCGGTTCGGGGGAGAATCAGCCCCAGCATTTT.

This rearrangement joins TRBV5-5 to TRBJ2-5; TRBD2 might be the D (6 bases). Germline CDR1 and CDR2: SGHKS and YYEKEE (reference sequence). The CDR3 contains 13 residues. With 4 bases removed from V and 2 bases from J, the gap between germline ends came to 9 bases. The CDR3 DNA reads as TGTGCCAGCAGCCTCGGGAGACAAGAGACCCAGTACTTC. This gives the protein CASSLGRQETQYF.